The clone carrying this TCR beta chain was seen a few times. The antigen is unknown. Trimming took 5 bases from V and 6 from J; bases not matched to a gene: 13. Germline V gene lookup returns CDR1 MDHEN and CDR2 SYDVKM. This CDR3 is 17 amino acids long. These data come from a study of beta chain features in type 1 diabetes. Study-wide findings and caveats: There was no resolution here of whether HLA type influences TCRB rearrangement.

The study reverse transcribed the entire isolated RNA, so it sequenced expressed TCRB transcripts. The method was immunoSEQ multiplex PCR; TCRdb's version includes in-frame clones alone and lacks a portion of them. The sample has around 310,000 clones, about 10% seen once. The chain employs TRBV28 and TRBJ2-7, with TRBD2 matching over 13 bases. This TCR derives from a woman younger than 45 in good health. What was sequenced was naive CD4+ T cells from blood. CDR3 sequence (DNA): TGTGCCAGCAGTGCCGTTCCCGGGACTAGCGGGAAGGTCGAGCAGTACTTC. Its protein is CASSAVPGTSGKVEQYF.